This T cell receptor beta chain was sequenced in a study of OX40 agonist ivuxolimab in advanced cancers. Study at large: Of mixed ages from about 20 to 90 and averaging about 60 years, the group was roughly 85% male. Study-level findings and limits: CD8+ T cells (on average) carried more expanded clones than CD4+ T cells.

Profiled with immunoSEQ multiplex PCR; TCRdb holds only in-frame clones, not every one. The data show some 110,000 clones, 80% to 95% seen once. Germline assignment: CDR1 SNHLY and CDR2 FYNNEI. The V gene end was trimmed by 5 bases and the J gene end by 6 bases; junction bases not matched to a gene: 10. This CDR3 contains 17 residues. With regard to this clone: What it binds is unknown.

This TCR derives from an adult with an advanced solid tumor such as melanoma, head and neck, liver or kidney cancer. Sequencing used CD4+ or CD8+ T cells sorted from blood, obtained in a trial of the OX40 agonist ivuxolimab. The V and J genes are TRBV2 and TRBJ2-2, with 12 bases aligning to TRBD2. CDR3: CASSPTSGSISPGELFF. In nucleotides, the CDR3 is TGTGCCAGCAGTCCGACTAGCGGGAGTATTTCCCCCGGGGAGCTGTTTTTT.